This TCR beta chain appears in the sequencing data of a study of blood T cell repertoires in COVID-19. On the study more broadly: Researchers got acute and convalescent COVID-19 samples from the United States, Italy and Spain. Sample material is recorded as cDNA or gDNA derived from T cells, B-cell-depleted T cells, or PBMCs.

CDR3 length: 15 residues. As processed by the authors: Estimated nucleated cell counts came from reference gene primer amplification. The assay was immunoSEQ multiplex PCR, and TCRdb's table has in-frame clones only and misses some. That table supplies the V and J calls and clone size; D and trimming were determined from the DNA. The sample holds 100,000 or so clones, about 89% seen once. This clonotype was obtained from a middle-aged man with active COVID-19. Input material: peripheral blood. This chain connects TRBV12-2 to TRBJ2-7; the D call in the table, TRBD2, was not verified against the DNA. TRBV12-2 is designated a pseudogene. CDR3 in amino acids: CASRLGLAGYYEQYV. DNA for the CDR3: TGTGCAAGTCGCTTAGGACTAGCGGGTTATTACGAGCAGTACGTC.